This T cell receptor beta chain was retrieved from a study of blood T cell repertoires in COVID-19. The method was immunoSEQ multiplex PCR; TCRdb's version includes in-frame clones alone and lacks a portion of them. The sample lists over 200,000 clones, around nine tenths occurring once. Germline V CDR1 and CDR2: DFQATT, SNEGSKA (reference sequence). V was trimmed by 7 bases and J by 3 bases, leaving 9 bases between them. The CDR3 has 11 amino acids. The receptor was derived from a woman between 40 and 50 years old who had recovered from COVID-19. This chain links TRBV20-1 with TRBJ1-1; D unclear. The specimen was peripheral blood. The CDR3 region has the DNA TGCAGTGTCCGCCAGGACACTGAAGCTTTCTTT. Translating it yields CSVRQDTEAFF.